This T cell receptor beta chain was recovered during a study of shared clonotypes between healthy human individuals. V was clipped by 4 bases and J by 4 bases; unmatched bases: 4. The CDR3 covers 15 residues. Germline loops: CDR1 SGHRS, CDR2 YFSETQ. Some clones are missing from TCRdb's copy, which holds only in-frame ones; the method was immunoSEQ multiplex PCR. The table records about 1 million clones, approximately 72% of them present only once. The receptor's source is a man between 18 and 35 years old in good health. Sequencing input: memory CD4+ T cells sorted from blood. Regarding subset: CD45RA-negative fraction. The chain carries TRBV5-1 and TRBJ2-3; 12 nucleotides line up with TRBD1. The CDR3 DNA reads as TGCGCCAGCAGCGCGGGACAGGGGGCGGCAGATACGCAGTATTTT. Translation: CASSAGQGAADTQYF.